The 18 T cell receptor beta chains presented below share a single source sample, sequenced in a study of T cell clonality in common variable immunodeficiency. These receptors' targets are unknown. Whole-study findings and limits: Reportedly, TCR beta sequences from common variable immunodeficiency showed fewer deletions and N-nucleotide insertions.

This table comes from immunoSEQ multiplex PCR, and its TCRdb copy is limited to in-frame clones, with some not included. This sample has about 12,000 clones, each found more than once. Input material: peripheral blood mononuclear cells. All receptors come from a human donor with common variable immunodeficiency.

This clone was seen more than once but under ten times. The read is 3 residues too short to cover the CDR3 end, so that end is filled in from the germline J gene. The rearrangement uses TRBV7-6 and TRBJ2-3, with D hard to call. V lost 5 bases, J lost 0 bases, and 12 bases lay in between. The CDR3 runs to 15 residues. Germline values: CDR1 SGHVS, CDR2 FNYEAQ. CDR3 residues: CASSATSLSTDTQYF. The sequenced CDR3 bases are TGTGCCAGCAGCGCGACATCCCTTAGCACAGATACG.

At least ten counts were recorded for this clone. Here the CDR3 reads CASSPPNQPQHF. The covered CDR3 bases are TGTGCCAGCTCACCTCCTAATCAGCCC. The chain recombines TRBV18 with TRBJ1-5; D gene ambiguous. The read finishes 3 residues shy of the CDR3 end, and the germline J gene is used to complete it. Germline CDR1 KGHSH, CDR2 LQKENI. The V end lost 3 bases, the J end lost 4 bases, and 4 bases lay between the germline ends. This CDR3 contains 12 residues.

On this clone itself: The read ends 3 residues before the CDR3 terminus; that terminus is restored from the germline J gene. V usage is TRBV6-1 and J usage is TRBJ2-7, with TRBD2 identical over 7 bases. The CDR3 covers 14 residues. V lost 4 bases, J lost 4 bases, and 7 bases stayed unmatched. The germline V gene encodes CDR1 MNHNS and CDR2 SASEGT. CDR3 residues: CASSVGGGGYEQYF. The sequenced CDR3 bases are TGTGCCAGCAGTGTTGGGGGGGGTGGGTACGAG.

This clone was seen many times. The CDR3: CASSLRSGGNNEQFF. CDR3 DNA (partial): TGTGCCAGCAGCTTAAGGAGCGGGGGGAACAATGAG. The chain couples TRBV7-3 to TRBJ2-1, with 9 bases lining up with TRBD2. Coverage ceases 3 residues before the CDR3 finishes, and the germline J gene fills in the end. The V gene end was trimmed by 1 base and the J gene end by 5 bases; junction bases not matched to a gene: 3. This CDR3 is 15 amino acids long. The germline V gene has CDR1 SGHTA and CDR2 FQGTGA.

This clone was seen more than once but under ten times. Coverage ceases 3 residues before the CDR3 finishes, and the germline J gene fills in the end. The chain carries TRBV7-2 and TRBJ2-3; maybe TRBD2 (5 bases). The CDR3 extends over 14 amino acids. V lost 5 bases and J lost 1, with 10 bases in between. Germline CDR1 is SGHTA and CDR2 is FQGNSA. The chain's CDR3 is CASSHDYGTDTQYF. CDR3 DNA, as far as it was read: TGTGCCAGCAGCCACGACTACGGCACAGATACG.

By sample fraction, this clone is medium-sized. Sequencing ends 3 residues short of the CDR3 end; the germline J gene provides the rest. J is TRBJ2-2 and V is TRBV3-1 (or the pseudogene TRBV3-2); no firm D call. CDR3 length: 13 residues. CDR1 and CDR2 (germline): LGHDT, YNNKEL (reference sequence). The germline V and J ends were trimmed by 1 base and 6 bases, with 6 bases remaining between them. The CDR3 sequence is CASSQAASGELFF. The sequenced part of the CDR3 DNA is TGTGCCAGCAGCCAAGCAGCGTCCGGGGAG.

This clone is labeled as medium-sized. The read finishes 3 residues shy of the CDR3 end, and the germline J gene is used to complete it. V is TRBV19 and J is TRBJ1-2; D possibly corresponds to TRBD1 (6 bases). CDR1 and CDR2 (germline): LNHDA, SQIVND (reference sequence). The CDR3 loop spans 12 amino acids. V lost 5 bases, J lost 3 bases, and 7 bases lay in between. The sequenced CDR3 bases are TGTGCCAGTAGTTACAGGGACTATGGC. It yields the protein CASSYRDYG. The complete CDR3 protein is CASSYRDYGYTF.

This clone was counted between two and nine times. The read ends 3 residues early relative to the CDR3; the germline J gene fills the gap. This chain uses TRBV7-9 with TRBJ2-7; 8 nucleotides line up with TRBD1. The CDR3 has 14 amino acids. Unmatched junction bases numbered 5, after V lost 3 bases and J lost 4 bases. Germline CDR1 is SEHNR and CDR2 is FQNEAQ (reference sequence). The CDR3 DNA, read in part, is TGTGCCAGCAGCTTGGCAGGGGGCGATTACGAG. Amino acids: CASSLAGGDYE. The full CDR3 protein is CASSLAGGDYEQYF.

This clone was observed a handful of times. The read terminates 3 residues before the CDR3 end, so the remaining end is supplied by the germline J gene. V gene TRBV5-1 combines with J gene TRBJ2-2, with 8 positions matching TRBD1. Germline trimming cut 3 bases from V and 5 bases from J; bases unmatched to any gene: 15. The germline gives CDR1 SGHRS, CDR2 YFSETQ. The CDR3 sequence is 18 residues long. The sequenced CDR3 bases are TGCGCCAGCAGCTACTGGAGCAGGGGACAGGCGGGTACCGGGGAG. Protein sequence: CASSYWSRGQAGTGE. The whole CDR3 is CASSYWSRGQAGTGELFF.

With respect to this clone: Sequencing ends 3 residues short of the CDR3 end; the germline J gene provides the rest. The chain carries TRBV19 and TRBJ1-5; TRBD1 aligns across 10 bases. In germline, CDR1 is LNHDA, CDR2 SQIVND (reference sequence). V was pared by 7 bases and J by 0 bases, with 15 bases of the junction left unmatched. This CDR3 has 19 residues. The covered CDR3 bases are TGTGCCAGTACCACGGAAGACAGGGGGCACCGGGTTAGCAATCAGCCC. Amino acids: CASTTEDRGHRVSNQP. In full, the CDR3 reads CASTTEDRGHRVSNQPQHF.

A note on this clone: Coverage ceases 3 residues before the CDR3 finishes, and the germline J gene fills in the end. The chain recombines TRBV7-9 with TRBJ1-4, with a possible D match to TRBD1 (5 bases). CDR1 is SEHNR, CDR2 FQNEAQ, per germline (reference sequence). The CDR3 spans 11 residues. The covered CDR3 bases are TGTGCCAGCAGCCCTGGGGGGGGA. This sequence encodes CASSPGGG. The full CDR3 protein is CASSPGGGLFF.

Points on this clone: The CDR3 end is not reached by the read, which stops 3 residues before it; the germline J gene fills it in. The chain couples TRBV7-9 to TRBJ2-1; 10 bases line up with TRBD2. From germline, CDR1 is SEHNR and CDR2 FQNEAQ (reference sequence). CDR3 length: 15 amino acids. V dropped 3 bases and J dropped 8; count of bases not matched to a gene: 7. The CDR3 protein is CASSFTGTSVDEQFF. CDR3 bases read: TGTGCCAGCAGCTTTACCGGGACTAGCGTCGATGAG.

By share, this clone ranks as medium-sized. The read terminates 3 residues before the CDR3 end, so the remaining end is supplied by the germline J gene. The J gene is TRBJ1-1, the V gene TRBV20-1; D is uncertain. The ends were cut back, 0 bases at V and 4 bases at J, with 15 bases in the middle. Germline V gene data show CDR1 as DFQATT and CDR2 as SNEGSKA (reference sequence). There are 15 residues in the CDR3. The CDR3 DNA, read in part, is TGCAGTGCTAGAGATCTGGCGGGGTTTACCACTGAA. This codes for CSARDLAGFTTE. The entire CDR3 protein reads CSARDLAGFTTEAFF.

This clone was seen a few times. The CDR3 goes on 3 residues after the read ends, and that part is filled in from the germline J gene. The chain is built from TRBV7-9 and TRBJ1-1; possibly TRBD1 for D (6 bases). The CDR3 consists of 13 residues. Trimming cost V 1 base and J 5 bases, with 8 bases left between them. CDR1 is SEHNR and CDR2 is FQNEAQ in the germline V gene (reference sequence). CDR3 bases read: TGTGCCAGCAGCTTAGTAACAGGGACTGAA. This encodes CASSLVTGTE. In full, the CDR3 reads CASSLVTGTEAFF.

In its sample, this clone was seen a few times. The read ends 3 residues before the CDR3 terminus; that terminus is restored from the germline J gene. The gene calls are TRBV2 and TRBJ2-7, with D tentatively TRBD1 or TRBD2 (5 bases each). The CDR3 is made up of 14 amino acids. V gave up 7 bases and J gave up 3 bases, with 16 bases separating them. CDR1 SNHLY and CDR2 FYNNEI come from the germline V gene. Partial CDR3 DNA: TGTGCCAGCACATTTGAGGGGTGGAACTACGAG. Its protein product is CASTFEGWNYE. The full CDR3 protein is CASTFEGWNYEQYF.

The DNA read from the CDR3 is TGTGCCAGTAGTCAGCAGGGAGGTGGC. Its protein is CASSQQGGG. The CDR3, in full, reads CASSQQGGGYTF. The chain recombines TRBV19 with TRBJ1-2; a possible D gene is TRBD1 (5 bases). The CDR3 end lies 3 residues beyond the end of the read and is filled in from the germline J gene. Germline-derived CDR1 and CDR2 are LNHDA and SQIVND (reference sequence). Trimming cost V 5 bases and J 7 bases, with 11 bases left between them. This CDR3 comprises 12 residues.

This clone occurred a few times. The read ends 3 residues shy of where the CDR3 ends; the end is completed using the germline J gene. The V call is TRBV18, the J call TRBJ2-3; maybe TRBD2 (5 bases). The CDR3 sequence is 15 residues long. Germline values: CDR1 KGHSH, CDR2 LQKENI. The germline V and J ends were trimmed by 5 bases and 0 bases, with 12 bases remaining between them. The part of the CDR3 DNA that was read is TGTGCCAGCTCATTCCTGACTATAAGCACAGATACG. Encoded protein: CASSFLTISTDT. The CDR3 in full is CASSFLTISTDTQYF.

This clone has a handful of counts. The read terminates 3 residues before the CDR3 end, so the remaining end is supplied by the germline J gene. The chain employs TRBV5-1 and TRBJ1-1; D not resolved. This CDR3 is built from 14 residues. Germline CDR1 reads SGHRS; CDR2 reads YFSETQ. V was cut by 4 bases and J by 4 bases, with 14 bases left in between. Incomplete CDR3 DNA: TGCGCCAGCAGCCAGGTGCGGGGTTTCACTGAA. Amino acid sequence: CASSQVRGFTE. The CDR3, in full, reads CASSQVRGFTEAFF.